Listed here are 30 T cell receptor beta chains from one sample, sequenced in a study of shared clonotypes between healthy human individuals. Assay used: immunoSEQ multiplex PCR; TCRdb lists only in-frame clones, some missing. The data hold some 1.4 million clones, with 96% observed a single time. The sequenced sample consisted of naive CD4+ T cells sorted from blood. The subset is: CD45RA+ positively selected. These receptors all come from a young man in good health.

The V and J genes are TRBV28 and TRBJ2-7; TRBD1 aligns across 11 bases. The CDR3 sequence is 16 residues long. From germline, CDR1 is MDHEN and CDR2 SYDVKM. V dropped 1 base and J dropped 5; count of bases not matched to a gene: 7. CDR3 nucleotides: TGTGCCAGCAGTTTATACCCGGGACAGGGGGGCCACGAGCAGTACTTC. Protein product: CASSLYPGQGGHEQYF.

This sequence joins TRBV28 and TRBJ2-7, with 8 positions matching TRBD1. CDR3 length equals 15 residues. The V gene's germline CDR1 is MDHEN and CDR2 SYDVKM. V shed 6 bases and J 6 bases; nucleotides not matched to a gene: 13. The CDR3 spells CASRRFGTGPTEQYF. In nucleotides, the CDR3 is TGTGCCAGCAGACGTTTCGGGACAGGTCCTACCGAGCAGTACTTC.

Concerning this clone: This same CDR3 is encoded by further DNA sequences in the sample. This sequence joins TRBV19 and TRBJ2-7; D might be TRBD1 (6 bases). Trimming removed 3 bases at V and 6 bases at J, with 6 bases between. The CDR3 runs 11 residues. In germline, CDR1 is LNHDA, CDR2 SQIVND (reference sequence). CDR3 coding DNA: TGTGCCAGTAGTATCAGGGGCGAGCAGTACTTC. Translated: CASSIRGEQYF.

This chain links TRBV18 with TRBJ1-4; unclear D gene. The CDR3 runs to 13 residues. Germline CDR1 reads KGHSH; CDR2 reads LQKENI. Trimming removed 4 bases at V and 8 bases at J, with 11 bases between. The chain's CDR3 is CASSLRETEKLFF. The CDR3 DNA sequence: TGTGCCAGCTCACTTCGTGAGACGGAAAAACTGTTTTTT.

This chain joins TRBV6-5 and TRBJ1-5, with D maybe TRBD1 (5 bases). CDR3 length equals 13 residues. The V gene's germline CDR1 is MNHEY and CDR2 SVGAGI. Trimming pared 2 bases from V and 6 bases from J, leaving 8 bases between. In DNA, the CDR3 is TGTGCCAGCAGTTACCAAACAGGTCAGCCCCAGCATTTT. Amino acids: CASSYQTGQPQHF.

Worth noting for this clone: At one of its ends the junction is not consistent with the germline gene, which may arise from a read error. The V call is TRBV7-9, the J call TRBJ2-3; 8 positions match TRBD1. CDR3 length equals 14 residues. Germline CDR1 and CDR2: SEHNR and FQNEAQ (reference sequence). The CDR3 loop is CASSSPGGTNTQYF. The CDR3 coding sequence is TGTGCCAGCAGCTCTCCAGGGGGCACAAATACGCAGTATTTT.

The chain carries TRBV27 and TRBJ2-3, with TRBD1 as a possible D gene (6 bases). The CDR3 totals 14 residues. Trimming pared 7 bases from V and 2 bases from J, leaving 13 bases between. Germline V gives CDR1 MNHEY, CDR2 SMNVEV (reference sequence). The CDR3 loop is CASKVGGYTDTQYF. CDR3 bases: TGTGCCAGCAAGGTAGGGGGATACACAGATACGCAGTATTTT.

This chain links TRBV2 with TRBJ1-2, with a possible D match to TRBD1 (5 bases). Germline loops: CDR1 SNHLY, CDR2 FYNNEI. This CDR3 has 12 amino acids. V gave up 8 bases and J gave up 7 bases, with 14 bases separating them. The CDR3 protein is CASRQGGFGYTF. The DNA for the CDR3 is TGTGCCAGCCGCCAGGGAGGATTTGGCTACACCTTC.

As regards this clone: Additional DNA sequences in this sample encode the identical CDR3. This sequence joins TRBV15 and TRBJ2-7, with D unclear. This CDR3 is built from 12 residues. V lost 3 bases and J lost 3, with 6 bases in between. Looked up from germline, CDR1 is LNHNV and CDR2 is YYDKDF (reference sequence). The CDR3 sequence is CATSRAYYEQYF. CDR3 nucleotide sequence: TGTGCCACCAGCAGGGCGTACTACGAGCAGTACTTC.

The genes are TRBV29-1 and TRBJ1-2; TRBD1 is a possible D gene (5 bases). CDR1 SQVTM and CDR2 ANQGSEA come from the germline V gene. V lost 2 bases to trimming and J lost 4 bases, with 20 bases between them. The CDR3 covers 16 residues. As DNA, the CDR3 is TGCAGCGTTGAAAGTAGAAGACGAACAGGTATCTATGGCTACACCTTC. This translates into CSVESRRRTGIYGYTF.

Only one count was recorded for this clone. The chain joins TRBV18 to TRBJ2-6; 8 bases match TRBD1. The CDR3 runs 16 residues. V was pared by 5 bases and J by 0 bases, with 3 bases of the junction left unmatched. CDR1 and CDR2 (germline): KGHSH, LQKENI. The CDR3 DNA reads TGTGCCAGCTCAACTGGGACAGGCTCTGGGGCCAACGTCCTGACTTTC. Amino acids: CASSTGTGSGANVLTF. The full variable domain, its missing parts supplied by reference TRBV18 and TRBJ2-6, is NAGVMQNPRHLVRRRGQEARLRCSPMKGHSHVYWYRQLPEEGLKFMVYLQKENIIDESGMPKERFSAEFPKEGPSILRIQQVVRGDSAAYFCASSTGTGSGANVLTFGAGSRLTVL.

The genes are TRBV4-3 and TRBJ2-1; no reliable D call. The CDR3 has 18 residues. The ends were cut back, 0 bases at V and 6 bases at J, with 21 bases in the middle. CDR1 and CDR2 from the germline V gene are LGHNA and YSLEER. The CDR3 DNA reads TGCGCCAGCAGCCAAGATAGGCCCGCAGCCAGTCACCGCAATGAGCAGTTCTTC. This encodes CASSQDRPAASHRNEQFF.

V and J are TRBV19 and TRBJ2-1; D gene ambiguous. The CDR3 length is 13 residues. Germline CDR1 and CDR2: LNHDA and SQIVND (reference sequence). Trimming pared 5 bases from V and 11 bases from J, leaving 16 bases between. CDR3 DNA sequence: TGTGCCAGTAGTCCTGCCGAAAGGTTAAAGCAGTTCTTC. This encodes CASSPAERLKQFF.

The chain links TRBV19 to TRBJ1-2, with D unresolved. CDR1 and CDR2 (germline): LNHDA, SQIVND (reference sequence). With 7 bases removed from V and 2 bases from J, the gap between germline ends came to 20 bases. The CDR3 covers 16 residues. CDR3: CASTKMAGITNYGYTF. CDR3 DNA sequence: TGTGCCAGTACGAAGATGGCGGGAATCACAAACTATGGCTACACCTTC.

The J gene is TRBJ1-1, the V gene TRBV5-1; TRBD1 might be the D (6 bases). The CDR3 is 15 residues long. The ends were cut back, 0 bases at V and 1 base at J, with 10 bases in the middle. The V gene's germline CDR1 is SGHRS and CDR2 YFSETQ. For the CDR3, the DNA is TGCGCCAGCAGCTTGGTGACAGGACCGAACACTGAAGCTTTCTTT. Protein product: CASSLVTGPNTEAFF.

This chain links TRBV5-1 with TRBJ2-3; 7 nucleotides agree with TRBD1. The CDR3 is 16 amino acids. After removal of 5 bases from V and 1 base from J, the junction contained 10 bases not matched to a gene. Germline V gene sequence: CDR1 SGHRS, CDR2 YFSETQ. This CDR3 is CASRRNHGTGTDTQYF. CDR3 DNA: TGCGCCAGCAGACGTAATCACGGGACAGGCACAGATACGCAGTATTTT.

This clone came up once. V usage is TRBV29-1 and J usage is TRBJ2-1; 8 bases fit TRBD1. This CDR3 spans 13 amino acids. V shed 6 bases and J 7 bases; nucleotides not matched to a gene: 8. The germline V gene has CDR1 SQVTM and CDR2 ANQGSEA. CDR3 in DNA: TGCAGCGTAATCGGGACAGGTCGAAATGAGCAGTTCTTC. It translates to CSVIGTGRNEQFF.

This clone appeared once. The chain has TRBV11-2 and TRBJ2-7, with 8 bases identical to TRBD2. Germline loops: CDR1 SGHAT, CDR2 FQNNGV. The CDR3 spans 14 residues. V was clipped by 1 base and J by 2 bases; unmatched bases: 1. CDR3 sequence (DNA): TGTGCCAGCAGCTTAGTTAGCGGGGCCTACGAGCAGTACTTC. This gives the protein CASSLVSGAYEQYF.

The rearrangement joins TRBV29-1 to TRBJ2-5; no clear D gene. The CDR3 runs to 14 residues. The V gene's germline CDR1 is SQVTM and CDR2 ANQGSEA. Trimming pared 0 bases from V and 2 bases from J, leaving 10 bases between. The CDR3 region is CSVEDWPNQETQYF. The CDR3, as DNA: TGCAGCGTTGAAGATTGGCCGAATCAAGAGACCCAGTACTTC.

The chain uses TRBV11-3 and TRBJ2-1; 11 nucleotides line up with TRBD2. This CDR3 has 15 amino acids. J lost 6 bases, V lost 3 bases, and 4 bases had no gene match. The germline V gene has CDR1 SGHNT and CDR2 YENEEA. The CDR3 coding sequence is TGTGCCAGCAGCTTGATAGCGGGAGGGGTCAATGAGCAGTTCTTC. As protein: CASSLIAGGVNEQFF.

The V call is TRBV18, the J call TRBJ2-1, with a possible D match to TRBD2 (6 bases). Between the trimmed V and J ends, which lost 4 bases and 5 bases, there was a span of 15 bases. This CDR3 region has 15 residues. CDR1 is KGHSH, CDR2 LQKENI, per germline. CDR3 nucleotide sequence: TGTGCCAGCTCACGATCTAGCGTCATCGACAATGAGCAGTTCTTC. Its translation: CASSRSSVIDNEQFF. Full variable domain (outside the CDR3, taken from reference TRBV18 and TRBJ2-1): NAGVMQNPRHLVRRRGQEARLRCSPMKGHSHVYWYRQLPEEGLKFMVYLQKENIIDESGMPKERFSAEFPKEGPSILRIQQVVRGDSAAYFCASSRSSVIDNEQFFGPGTRLTVL.

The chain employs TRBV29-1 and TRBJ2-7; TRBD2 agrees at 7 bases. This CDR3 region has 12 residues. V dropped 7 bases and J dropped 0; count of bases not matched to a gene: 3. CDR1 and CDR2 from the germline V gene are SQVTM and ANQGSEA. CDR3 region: CSAGGDSYEQYF. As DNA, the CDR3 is TGCAGCGCTGGGGGGGACTCCTACGAGCAGTACTTC.

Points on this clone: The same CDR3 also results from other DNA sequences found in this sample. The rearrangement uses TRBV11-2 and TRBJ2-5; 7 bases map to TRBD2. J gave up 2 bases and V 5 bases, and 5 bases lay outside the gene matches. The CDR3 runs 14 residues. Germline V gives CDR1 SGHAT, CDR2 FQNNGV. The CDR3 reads CASSPSGGQETQYF. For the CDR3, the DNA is TGTGCCAGCAGCCCTTCGGGGGGTCAAGAGACCCAGTACTTC. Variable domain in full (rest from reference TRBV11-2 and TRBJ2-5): EAGVAQSPRYKIIEKRQSVAFWCNPISGHATLYWYQQILGQGPKLLIQFQNNGVVDDSQLPKDRFSAERLKGVDSTLKIQPAKLEDSAVYLCASSPSGGQETQYFGPGTRLLVL.

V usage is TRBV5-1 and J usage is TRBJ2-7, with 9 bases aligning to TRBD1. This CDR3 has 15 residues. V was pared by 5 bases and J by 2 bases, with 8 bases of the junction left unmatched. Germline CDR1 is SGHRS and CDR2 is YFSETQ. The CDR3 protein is CASRVVTGGTYEQYF. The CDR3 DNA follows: TGCGCCAGCAGGGTAGTGACAGGGGGGACCTACGAGCAGTACTTC.

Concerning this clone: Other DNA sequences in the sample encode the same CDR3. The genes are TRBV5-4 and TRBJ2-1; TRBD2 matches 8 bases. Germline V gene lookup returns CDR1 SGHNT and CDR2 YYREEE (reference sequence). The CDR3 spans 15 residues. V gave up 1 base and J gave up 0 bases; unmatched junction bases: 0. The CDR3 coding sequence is TGTGCCAGCAGCTTGAGCGGGAGCTCCTACAATGAGCAGTTCTTC. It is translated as CASSLSGSSYNEQFF. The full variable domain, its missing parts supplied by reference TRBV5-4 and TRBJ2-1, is ETGVTQSPTHLIKTRGQQVTLRCSSQSGHNTVSWYQQALGQGPQFIFQYYREEENGRGNFPPRFSGLQFPNYSSELNVNALELDDSALYLCASSLSGSSYNEQFFGPGTRLTVL.

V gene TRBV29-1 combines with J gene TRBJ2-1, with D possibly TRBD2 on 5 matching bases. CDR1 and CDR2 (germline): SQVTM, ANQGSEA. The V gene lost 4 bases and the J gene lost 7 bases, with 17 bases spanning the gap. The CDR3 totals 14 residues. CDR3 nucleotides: TGCAGCGTTGTCTCCCCGCTGTGGAGGAATGAGCAGTTCTTC. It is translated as CSVVSPLWRNEQFF.

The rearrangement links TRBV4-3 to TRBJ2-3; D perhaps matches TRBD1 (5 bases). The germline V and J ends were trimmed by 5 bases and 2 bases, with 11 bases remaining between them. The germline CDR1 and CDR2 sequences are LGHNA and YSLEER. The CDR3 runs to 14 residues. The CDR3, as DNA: TGCGCCAGCAGCACACAGACAGCCACAGATACGCAGTATTTT. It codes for CASSTQTATDTQYF.

This chain's CDR3 is CASSPRQGATYEQYF. CDR3 coding DNA: TGTGCCAGCAGCCCGCGACAGGGGGCGACTTACGAGCAGTACTTC. This sequence joins TRBV5-8 and TRBJ2-7, with TRBD1 matching 10 bases. CDR1 SGHTS and CDR2 YDEGEE come from the germline V gene. Trimming cost V 4 bases and J 4 bases; bases outside gene matches: 8. The CDR3 loop spans 15 amino acids.

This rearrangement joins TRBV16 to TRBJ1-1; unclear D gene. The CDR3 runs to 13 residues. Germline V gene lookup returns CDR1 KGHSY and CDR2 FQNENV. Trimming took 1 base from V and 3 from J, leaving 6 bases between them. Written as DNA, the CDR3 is TGTGCCAGCAGCCAATTTCAGGACACTGAAGCTTTCTTT. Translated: CASSQFQDTEAFF.

The CDR3 sequence is CASSYGTGVEQYF. DNA for the CDR3: TGTGCCAGCAGCTACGGGACAGGGGTCGAGCAGTACTTC. The rearrangement joins TRBV7-8 to TRBJ2-7, with 10 positions matching TRBD1. J gave up 6 bases and V 4 bases, and 3 bases lay outside the gene matches. CDR1 SGHVS and CDR2 FQNEAQ come from the germline V gene. The length of the CDR3 is 13 residues.